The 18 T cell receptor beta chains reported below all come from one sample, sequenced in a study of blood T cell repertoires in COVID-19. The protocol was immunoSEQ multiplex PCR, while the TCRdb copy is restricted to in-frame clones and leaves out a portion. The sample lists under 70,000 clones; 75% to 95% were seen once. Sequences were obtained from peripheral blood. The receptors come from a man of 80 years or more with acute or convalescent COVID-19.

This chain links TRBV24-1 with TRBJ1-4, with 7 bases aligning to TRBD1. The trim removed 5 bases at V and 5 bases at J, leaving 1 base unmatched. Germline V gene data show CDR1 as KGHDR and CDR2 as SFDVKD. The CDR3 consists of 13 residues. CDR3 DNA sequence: TGTGCCACCAGTGGGACAGGAAATGAAAAACTGTTTTTT. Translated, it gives CATSGTGNEKLFF.

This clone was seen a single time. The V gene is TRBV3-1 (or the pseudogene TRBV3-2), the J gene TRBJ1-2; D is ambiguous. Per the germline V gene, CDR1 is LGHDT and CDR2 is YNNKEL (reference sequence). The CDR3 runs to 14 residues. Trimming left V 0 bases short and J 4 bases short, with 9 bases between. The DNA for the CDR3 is TGTGCCAGCAGCCAAGATCGGGTCCGCTATGGCTACACCTTC. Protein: CASSQDRVRYGYTF.

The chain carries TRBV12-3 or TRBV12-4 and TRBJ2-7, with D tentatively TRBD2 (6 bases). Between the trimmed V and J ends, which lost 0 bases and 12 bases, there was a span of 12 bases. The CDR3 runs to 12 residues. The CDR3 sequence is CASSLALEGTYF. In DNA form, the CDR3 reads TGTGCCAGCAGTTTAGCGCTGGAGGGAACGTACTTC.

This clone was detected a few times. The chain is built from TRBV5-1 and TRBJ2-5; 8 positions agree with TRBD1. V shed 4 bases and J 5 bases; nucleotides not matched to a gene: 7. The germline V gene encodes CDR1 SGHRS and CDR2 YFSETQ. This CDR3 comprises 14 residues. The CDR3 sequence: CASSARQGLETQYF. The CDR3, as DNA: TGCGCCAGCAGCGCCCGACAGGGGTTGGAGACCCAGTACTTC.

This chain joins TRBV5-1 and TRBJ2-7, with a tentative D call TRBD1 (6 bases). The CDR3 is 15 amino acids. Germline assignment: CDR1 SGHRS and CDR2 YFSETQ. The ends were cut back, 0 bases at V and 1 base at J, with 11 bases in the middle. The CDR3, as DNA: TGCGCCAGCAGCTTGGGACAGGCCTCTTCCTACGAGCAGTACTTC. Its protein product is CASSLGQASSYEQYF.

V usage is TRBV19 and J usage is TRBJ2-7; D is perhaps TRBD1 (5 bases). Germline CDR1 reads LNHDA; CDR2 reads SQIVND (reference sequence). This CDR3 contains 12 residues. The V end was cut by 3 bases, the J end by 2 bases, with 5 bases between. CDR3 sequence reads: CASSMGPYEQYF. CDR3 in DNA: TGTGCCAGTAGTATGGGGCCCTACGAGCAGTACTTC.

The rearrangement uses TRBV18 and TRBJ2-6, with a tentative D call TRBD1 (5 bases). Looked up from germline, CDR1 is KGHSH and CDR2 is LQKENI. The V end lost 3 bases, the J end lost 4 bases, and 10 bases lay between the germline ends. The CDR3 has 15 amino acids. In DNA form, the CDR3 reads TGTGCCAGCTCACCGCAGGGTCAGGGGGCCAACGTCCTGACTTTC. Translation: CASSPQGQGANVLTF.

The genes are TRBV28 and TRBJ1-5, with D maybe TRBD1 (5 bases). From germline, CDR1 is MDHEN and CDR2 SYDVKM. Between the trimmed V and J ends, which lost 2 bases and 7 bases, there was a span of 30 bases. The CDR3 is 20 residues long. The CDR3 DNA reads TGTGCCAGCAGTTTAAAGGGTTTGGGGACTGACCCTTTATGGGGGCAGCCCCAGCATTTT. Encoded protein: CASSLKGLGTDPLWGQPQHF. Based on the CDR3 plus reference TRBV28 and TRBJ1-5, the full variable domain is DVKVTQSSRYLVKRTGEKVFLECVQDMDHENMFWYRQDPGLGLRLIYFSYDVKMKEKGDIPEGYSVSREKKERFSLILESASTNQTSMYLCASSLKGLGTDPLWGQPQHFGDGTRLSIL.

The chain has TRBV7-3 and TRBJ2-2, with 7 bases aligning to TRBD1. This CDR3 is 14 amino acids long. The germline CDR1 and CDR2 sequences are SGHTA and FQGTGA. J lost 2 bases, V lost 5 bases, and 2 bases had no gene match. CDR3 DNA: TGTGCCAGCAGCCGACAGGGTAACACCGGGGAGCTGTTTTTT. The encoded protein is CASSRQGNTGELFF.

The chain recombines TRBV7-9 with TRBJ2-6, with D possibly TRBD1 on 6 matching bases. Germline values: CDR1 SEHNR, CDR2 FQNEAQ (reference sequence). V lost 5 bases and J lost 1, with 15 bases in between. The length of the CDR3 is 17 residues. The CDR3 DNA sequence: TGTGCCAGCAGCAGCAACCCCAGGGGATCTGGGGCCAACGTCCTGACTTTC. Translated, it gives CASSSNPRGSGANVLTF.

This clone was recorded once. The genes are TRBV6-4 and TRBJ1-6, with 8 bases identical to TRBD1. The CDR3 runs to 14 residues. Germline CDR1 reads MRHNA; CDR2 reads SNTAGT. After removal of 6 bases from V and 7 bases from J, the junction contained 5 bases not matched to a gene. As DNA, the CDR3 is TGTGCCAGCAGACTACAGGGGGGGAATTCACCCCTCCACTTT. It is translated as CASRLQGGNSPLHF.

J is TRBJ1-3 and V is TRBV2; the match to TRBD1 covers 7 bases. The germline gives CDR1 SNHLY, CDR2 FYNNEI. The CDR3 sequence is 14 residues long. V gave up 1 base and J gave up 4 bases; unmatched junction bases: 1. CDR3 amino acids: CASSEGGGGNTIYF. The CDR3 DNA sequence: TGTGCCAGCAGTGAAGGAGGGGGCGGAAACACCATATATTTT.

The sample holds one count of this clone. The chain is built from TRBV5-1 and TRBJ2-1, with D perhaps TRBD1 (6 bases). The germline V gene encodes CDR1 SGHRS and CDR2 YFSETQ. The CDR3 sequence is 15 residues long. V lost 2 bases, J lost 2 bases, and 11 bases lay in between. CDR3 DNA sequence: TGCGCCAGCAGCTTAGGGGGTTTTGCCTACAATGAGCAGTTCTTC. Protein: CASSLGGFAYNEQFF.

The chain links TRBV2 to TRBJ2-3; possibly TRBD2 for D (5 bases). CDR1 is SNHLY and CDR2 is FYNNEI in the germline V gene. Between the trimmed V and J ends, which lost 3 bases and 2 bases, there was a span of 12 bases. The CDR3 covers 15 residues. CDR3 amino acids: CASSDRGIPTDTQYF. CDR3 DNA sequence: TGTGCCAGCAGTGATCGGGGAATCCCCACAGATACGCAGTATTTT.

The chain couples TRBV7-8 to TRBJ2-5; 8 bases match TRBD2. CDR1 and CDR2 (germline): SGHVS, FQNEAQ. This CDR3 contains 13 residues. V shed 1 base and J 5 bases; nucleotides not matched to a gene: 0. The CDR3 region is CASSLERGETQYF. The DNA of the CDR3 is TGTGCCAGCAGCTTAGAGCGGGGGGAGACCCAGTACTTC.

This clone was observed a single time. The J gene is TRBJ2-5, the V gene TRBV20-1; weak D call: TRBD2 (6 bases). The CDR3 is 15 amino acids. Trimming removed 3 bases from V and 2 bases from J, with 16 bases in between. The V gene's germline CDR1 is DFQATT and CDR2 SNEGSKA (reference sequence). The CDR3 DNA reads TGCAGTGCTAGTTGGGGTCTAGCGATGCAAGAGACCCAGTACTTC. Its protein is CSASWGLAMQETQYF.

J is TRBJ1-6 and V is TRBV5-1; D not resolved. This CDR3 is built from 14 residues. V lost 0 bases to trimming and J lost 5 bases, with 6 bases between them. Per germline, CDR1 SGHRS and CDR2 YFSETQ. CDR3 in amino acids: CASSLGHNNSPLHF. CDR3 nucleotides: TGCGCCAGCAGCTTGGGACACAATAATTCACCCCTCCACTTT.

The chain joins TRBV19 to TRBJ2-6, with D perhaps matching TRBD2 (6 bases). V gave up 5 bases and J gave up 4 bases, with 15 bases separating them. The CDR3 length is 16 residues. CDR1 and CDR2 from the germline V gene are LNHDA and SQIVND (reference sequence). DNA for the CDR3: TGTGCCAGTAGTCGGGAACGGGGGTCAGGGGCCAACGTCCTGACTTTC. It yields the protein CASSRERGSGANVLTF.